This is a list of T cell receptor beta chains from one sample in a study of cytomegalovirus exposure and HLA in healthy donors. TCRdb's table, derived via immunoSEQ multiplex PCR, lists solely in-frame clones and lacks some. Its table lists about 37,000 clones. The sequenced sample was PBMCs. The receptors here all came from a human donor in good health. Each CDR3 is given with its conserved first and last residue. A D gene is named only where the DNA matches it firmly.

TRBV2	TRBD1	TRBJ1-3	CASTASAGRQGKNSGNTIYF	TGTGCCAGCACTGCTAGCGCGGGGAGACAGGGGAAGAACTCTGGAAACACCATATATTTT
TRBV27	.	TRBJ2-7	CASRRRQETYEQYF	TGTGCCAGCAGACGCCGACAGGAGACCTACGAGCAGTACTTC
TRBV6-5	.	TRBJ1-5	CASRGGNQPQHF	TGTGCCAGCAGGGGCGGGAATCAGCCCCAGCATTTT
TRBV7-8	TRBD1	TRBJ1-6	CASSKTDRVYNSPLHF	TGTGCCAGCAGCAAAACCGACAGGGTCTATAATTCACCCCTCCACTTT
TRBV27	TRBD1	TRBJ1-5	CASSLTGVGGNQPQHF	TGTGCCAGCAGTTTAACAGGGGTGGGCGGCAATCAGCCCCAGCATTTT
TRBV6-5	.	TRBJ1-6	CASSYVQGLNSPLHF	TGTGCCAGCAGTTATGTCCAGGGGCTTAATTCACCCCTCCACTTT
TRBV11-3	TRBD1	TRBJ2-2	CASSRRTGITGELFF	TGTGCCAGCAGCCGCCGGACAGGGATCACCGGGGAGCTGTTTTTT
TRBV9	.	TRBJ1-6	CASSGLPANSPLHF	TGTGCCAGCAGCGGACTCCCTGCGAATTCACCCCTCCACTTT
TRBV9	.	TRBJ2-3	CASSVRDTDKQYF	TGTGCCAGCAGCGTCCGGGACACCGATAAGCAGTATTTT
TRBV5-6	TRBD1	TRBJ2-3	CASSPTGTGSYTQYF	TGTGCCAGCAGCCCTACCGGGACAGGGAGCTATACGCAGTATTTT
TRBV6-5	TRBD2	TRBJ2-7	CASSYSASGGLYEQYF	TGTGCCAGCAGTTACTCGGCTAGCGGGGGGTTATACGAGCAGTACTTC
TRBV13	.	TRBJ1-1	CASSFEGDTEAFF	TGTGCCAGCAGCTTCGAGGGAGACACTGAAGCTTTCTTT
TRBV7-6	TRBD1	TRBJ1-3	CASSLASTGRYGNTIYF	TGTGCCAGCAGCTTAGCGTCGACAGGGCGGTACGGAAACACCATATATTTT
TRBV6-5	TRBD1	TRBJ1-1	CASNQQGGAHTEAFF	TGTGCCAGCAACCAACAAGGGGGCGCCCACACTGAAGCTTTCTTT
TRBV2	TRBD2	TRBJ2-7	CASSAILAGGFVGHF	TGTGCCAGCAGTGCAATCCTAGCGGGGGGCTTCGTGGGTCACTTC
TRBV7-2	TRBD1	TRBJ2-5	CASRLTGGQETQYF	TGTGCCAGCAGGTTGACAGGGGGCCAAGAGACCCAGTACTTC
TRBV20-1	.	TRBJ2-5	CSARDLETQYF	TGCAGTGCTAGAGACTTGGAGACCCAGTACTTC
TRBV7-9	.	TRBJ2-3	CASTQEGTDTQYF	TGTGCCAGCACCCAGGAGGGCACAGATACGCAGTATTTT